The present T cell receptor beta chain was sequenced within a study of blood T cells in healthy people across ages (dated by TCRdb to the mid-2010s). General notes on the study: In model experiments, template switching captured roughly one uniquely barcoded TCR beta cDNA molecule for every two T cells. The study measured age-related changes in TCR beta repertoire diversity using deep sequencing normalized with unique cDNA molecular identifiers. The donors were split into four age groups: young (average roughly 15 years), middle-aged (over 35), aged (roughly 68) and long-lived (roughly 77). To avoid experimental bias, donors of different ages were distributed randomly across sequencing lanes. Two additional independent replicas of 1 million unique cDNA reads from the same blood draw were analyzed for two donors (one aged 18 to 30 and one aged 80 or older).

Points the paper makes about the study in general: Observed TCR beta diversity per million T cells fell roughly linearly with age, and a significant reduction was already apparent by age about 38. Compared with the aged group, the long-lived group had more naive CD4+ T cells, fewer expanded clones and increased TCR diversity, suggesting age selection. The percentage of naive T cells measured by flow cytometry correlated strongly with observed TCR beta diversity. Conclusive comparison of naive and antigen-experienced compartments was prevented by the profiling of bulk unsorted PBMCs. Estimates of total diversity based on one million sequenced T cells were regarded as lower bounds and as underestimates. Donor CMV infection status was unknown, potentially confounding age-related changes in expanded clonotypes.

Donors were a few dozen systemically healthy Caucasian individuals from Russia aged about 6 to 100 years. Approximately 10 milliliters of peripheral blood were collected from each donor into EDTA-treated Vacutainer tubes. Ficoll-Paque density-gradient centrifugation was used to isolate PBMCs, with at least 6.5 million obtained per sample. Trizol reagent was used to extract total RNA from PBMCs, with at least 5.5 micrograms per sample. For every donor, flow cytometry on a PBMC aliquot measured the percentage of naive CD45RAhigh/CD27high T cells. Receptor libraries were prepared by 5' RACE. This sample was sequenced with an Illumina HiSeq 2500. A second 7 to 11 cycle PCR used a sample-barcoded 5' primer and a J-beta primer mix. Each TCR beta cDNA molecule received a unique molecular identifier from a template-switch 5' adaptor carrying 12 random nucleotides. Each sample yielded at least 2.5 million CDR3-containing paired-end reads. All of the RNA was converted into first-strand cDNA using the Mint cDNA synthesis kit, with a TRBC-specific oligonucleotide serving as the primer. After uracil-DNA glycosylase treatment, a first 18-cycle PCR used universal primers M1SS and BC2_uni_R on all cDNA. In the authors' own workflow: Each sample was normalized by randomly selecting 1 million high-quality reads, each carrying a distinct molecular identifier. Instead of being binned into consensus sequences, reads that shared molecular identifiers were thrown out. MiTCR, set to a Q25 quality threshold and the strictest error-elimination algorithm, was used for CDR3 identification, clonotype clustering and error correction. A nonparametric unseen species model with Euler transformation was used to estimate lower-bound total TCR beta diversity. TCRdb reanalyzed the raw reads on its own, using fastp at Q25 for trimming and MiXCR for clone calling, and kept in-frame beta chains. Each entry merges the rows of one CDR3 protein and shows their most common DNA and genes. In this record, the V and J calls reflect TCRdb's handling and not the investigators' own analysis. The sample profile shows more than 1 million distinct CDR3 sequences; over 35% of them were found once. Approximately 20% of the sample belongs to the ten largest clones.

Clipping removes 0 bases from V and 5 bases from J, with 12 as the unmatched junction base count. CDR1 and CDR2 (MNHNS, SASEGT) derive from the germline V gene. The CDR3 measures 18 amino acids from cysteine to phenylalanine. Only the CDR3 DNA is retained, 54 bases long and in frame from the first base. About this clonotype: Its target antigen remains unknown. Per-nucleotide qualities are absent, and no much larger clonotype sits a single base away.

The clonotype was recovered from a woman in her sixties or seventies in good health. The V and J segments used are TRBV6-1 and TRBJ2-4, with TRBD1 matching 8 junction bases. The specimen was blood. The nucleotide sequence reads TGTGCCAGCAGTGAAGCGCTTCTCCGAGACAGGGGTCAAAACATTCAGTACTTC. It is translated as CASSEALLRDRGQNIQYF.